This T cell receptor (beta chain) stems from a study of radiation and T cells in renal cell carcinoma. The CDR3 is 16 residues long. Germline V gene lookup returns CDR1 LNHNV and CDR2 YYDKDF (reference sequence). V trimming: 1 base; J trimming: 0 bases; junction bases outside the gene matches: 3. Noted time point: baseline pretreatment blood. The treatment here: 15 Gy SBRT to primary tumor, nephrectomy 4 weeks later. Only in-frame clones appear in the TCRdb table, and some are missing; sequencing was by immunoSEQ multiplex PCR. This table has around 140,000 clones, 88% appearing once. Study-wide findings and caveats: From baseline, blood top tumor clonotypes peaked at 2 weeks post-radiation.

In regard to this clone: Its antigen is unknown. Other DNA variants within this sample encode the same CDR3.

The starting material was blood, obtained from a patient whose treatment included radiotherapy and nephrectomy. The genes are TRBV15 and TRBJ2-7; 10 bases line up with TRBD1. This TCR derives from a woman in her seventies with renal cell carcinoma. CDR3 nucleotides: TGTGCCACCAGCAGAGCCGGGACAGGGGTCTCCTACGAGCAGTACTTC. It specifies CATSRAGTGVSYEQYF.